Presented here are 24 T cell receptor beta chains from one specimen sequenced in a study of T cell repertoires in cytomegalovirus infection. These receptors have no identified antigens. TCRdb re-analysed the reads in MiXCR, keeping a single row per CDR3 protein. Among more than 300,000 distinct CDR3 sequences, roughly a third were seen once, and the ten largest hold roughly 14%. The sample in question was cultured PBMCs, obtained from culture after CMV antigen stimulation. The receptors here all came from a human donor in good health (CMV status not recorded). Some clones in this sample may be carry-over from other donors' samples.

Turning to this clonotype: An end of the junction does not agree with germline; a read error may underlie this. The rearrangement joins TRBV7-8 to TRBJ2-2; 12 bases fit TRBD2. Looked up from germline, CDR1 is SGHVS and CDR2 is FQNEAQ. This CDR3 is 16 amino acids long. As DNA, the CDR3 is TGTGCCAGCAGCCTAGCGGGAGGGACAAACACCGGGGAGCTGTTTTTT. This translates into CASSLAGGTNTGELFF. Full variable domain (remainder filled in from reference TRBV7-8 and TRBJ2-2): GAGVSQSPRYKVAKRGQDVALRCDPISGHVSLFWYQQALGQGPEFLTYFQNEAQLDKSGLPSDRFFAERPEGSVSTLKIQRTQQEDSAVYLCASSLAGGTNTGELFFGEGSRLTVL.

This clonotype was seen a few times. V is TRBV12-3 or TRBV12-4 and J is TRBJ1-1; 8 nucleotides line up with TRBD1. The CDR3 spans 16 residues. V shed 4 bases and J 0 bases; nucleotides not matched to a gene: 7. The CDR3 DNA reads TGTGCCAGCAGTTCGCGGACAGGGTCGTTGAACACTGAAGCTTTCTTT. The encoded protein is CASSSRTGSLNTEAFF.

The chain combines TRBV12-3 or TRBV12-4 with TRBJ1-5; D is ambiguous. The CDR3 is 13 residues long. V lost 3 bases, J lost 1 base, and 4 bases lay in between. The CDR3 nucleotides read TGTGCCAGCAGTTTTAACAGCAATCAGCCCCAGCATTTT. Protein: CASSFNSNQPQHF.

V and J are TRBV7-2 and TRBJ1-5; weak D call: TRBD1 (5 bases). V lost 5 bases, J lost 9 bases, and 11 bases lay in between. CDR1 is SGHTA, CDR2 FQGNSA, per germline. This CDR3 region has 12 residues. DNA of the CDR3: TGTGCCAGCAGCGATCCCGGGGGGCCCCAGCATTTT. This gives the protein CASSDPGGPQHF.

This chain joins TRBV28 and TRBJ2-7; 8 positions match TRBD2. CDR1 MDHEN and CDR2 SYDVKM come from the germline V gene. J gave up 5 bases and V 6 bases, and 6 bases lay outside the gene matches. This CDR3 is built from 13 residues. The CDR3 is CASSSLAGDEQYF. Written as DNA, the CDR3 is TGTGCCAGCAGCTCTCTAGCGGGCGACGAGCAGTACTTC.

CDR3 nucleotide sequence: TGCAGTGCTAGGGGGGGGACTAGCGGGCGAAATGAGCAGTTCTTC. It encodes CSARGGTSGRNEQFF. The J gene is TRBJ2-1, the V gene TRBV20-1; 12 bases agree with TRBD2. The germline gives CDR1 DFQATT, CDR2 SNEGSKA (reference sequence). V was clipped by 3 bases and J by 7 bases; unmatched bases: 7. The CDR3 has 15 residues.

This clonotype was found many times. The CDR3 loop reads CASSLPGLAGGSSYEQYF. The CDR3 DNA is TGTGCCAGCAGCTTACCGGGACTAGCGGGAGGGAGCTCCTACGAGCAGTACTTC. The gene calls are TRBV7-8 and TRBJ2-7, with TRBD2 identical over 16 bases. CDR3 size: 18 residues. Germline CDR1 and CDR2: SGHVS and FQNEAQ. The J segment lost 0 bases and the V segment lost 2 bases, leaving 4 bases of the junction unmatched.

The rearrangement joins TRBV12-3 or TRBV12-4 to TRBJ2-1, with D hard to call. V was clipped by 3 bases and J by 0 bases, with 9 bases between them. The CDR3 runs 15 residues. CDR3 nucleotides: TGTGCCAGCAGTTTTTACCAATCCTCCTACAATGAGCAGTTCTTC. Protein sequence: CASSFYQSSYNEQFF.

This CDR3 reads CASSPDSQGTDTQYF. CDR3 DNA sequence: TGCGCCAGCAGCCCTGACAGCCAAGGCACAGATACGCAGTATTTT. The chain couples TRBV4-3 to TRBJ2-3; maybe TRBD1 (5 bases). The V end lost 4 bases, the J end lost 1 base, and 12 bases lay between the germline ends. CDR1 and CDR2 from the germline V gene are LGHNA and YSLEER. The CDR3 contains 15 residues.

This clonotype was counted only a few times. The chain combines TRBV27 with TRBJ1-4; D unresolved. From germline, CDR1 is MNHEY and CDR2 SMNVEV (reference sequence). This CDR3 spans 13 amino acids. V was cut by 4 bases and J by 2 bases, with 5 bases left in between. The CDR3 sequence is CASSWSTNEKLFF. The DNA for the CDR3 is TGTGCCAGCAGTTGGTCGACTAATGAAAAACTGTTTTTT.

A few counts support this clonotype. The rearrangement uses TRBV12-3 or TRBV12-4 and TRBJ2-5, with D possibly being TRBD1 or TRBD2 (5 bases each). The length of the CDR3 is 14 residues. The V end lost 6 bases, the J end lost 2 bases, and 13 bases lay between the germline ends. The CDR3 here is CASSPPGPQETQYF. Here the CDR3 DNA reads TGTGCCAGCAGCCCGCCGGGACCTCAAGAGACCCAGTACTTC.

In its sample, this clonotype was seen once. The CDR3 sequence: CASSHLPGTQETQYF. CDR3 sequence (DNA): TGCGCCAGCAGCCACTTACCGGGAACCCAAGAGACCCAGTACTTC. The V gene is TRBV4-3, the J gene TRBJ2-5; maybe TRBD2 (5 bases). The CDR3 is 15 amino acids. CDR1 is LGHNA and CDR2 is YSLEER in the germline V gene. The V end was cut by 3 bases, the J end by 1 base, with 12 bases between.

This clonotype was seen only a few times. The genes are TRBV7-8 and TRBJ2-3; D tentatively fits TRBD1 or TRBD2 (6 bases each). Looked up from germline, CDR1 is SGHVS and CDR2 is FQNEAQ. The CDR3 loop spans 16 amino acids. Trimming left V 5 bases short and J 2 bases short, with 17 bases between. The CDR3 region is CASSQRGVGHTDTQYF. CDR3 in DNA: TGTGCCAGCAGCCAGAGGGGGGTCGGACACACAGATACGCAGTATTTT.

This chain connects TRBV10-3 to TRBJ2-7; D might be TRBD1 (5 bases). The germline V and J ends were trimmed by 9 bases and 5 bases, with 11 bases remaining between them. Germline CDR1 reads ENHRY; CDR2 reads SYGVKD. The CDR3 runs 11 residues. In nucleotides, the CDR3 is TGTGCCATACTGTGGGGCAACGAGCAGTACTTC. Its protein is CAILWGNEQYF.

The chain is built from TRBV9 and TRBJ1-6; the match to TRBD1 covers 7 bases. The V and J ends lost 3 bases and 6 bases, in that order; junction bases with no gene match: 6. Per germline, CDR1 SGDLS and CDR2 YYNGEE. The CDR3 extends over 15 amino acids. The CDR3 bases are TGTGCCAGCAGCGCGCCGGGACAGTCTAATTCACCCCTCCACTTT. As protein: CASSAPGQSNSPLHF.

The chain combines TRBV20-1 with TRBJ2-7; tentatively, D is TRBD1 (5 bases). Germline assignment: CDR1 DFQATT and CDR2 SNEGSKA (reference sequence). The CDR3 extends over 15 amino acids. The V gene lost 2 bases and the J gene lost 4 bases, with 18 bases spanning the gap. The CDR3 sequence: CSARIQVGREYEQYF. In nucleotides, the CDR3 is TGCAGTGCTAGAATACAGGTGGGCAGGGAATACGAGCAGTACTTC.

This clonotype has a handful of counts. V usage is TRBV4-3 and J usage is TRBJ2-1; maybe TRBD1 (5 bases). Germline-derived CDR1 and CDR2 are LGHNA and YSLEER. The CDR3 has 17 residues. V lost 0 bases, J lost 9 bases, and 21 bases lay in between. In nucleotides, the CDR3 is TGCGCCAGCAGCCAAGATACCCTGGGGCAGGGTAAGGGTGAGCAGTTCTTC. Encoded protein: CASSQDTLGQGKGEQFF.

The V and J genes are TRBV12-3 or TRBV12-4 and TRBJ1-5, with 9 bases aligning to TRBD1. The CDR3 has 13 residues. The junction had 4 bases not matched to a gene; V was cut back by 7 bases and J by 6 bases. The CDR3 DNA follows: TGTGCCAGCACTAAGGACAGGGGTCAGCCCCAGCATTTT. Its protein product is CASTKDRGQPQHF.

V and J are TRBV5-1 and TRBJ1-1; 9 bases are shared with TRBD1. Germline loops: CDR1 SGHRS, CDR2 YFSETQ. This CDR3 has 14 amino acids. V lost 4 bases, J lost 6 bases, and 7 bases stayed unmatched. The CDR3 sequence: CASSAGQGRAEAFF. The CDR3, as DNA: TGCGCCAGCAGCGCAGGACAGGGGAGGGCTGAAGCTTTCTTT.

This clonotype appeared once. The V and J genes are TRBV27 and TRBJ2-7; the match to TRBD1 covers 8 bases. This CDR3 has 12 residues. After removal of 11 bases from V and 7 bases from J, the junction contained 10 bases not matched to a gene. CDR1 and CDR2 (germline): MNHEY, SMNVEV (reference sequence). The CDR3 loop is CAVQQGVKEQYV. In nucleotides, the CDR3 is TGTGCCGTCCAACAGGGGGTGAAAGAGCAGTACGTC.

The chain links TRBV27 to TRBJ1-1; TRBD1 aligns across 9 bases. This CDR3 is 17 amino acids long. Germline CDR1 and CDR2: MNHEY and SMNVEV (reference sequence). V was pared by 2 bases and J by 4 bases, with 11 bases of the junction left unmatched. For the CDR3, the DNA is TGTGCCAGCAGTTTAAAAGGGACAGGGAGGGGGTCCACTGAAGCTTTCTTT. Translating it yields CASSLKGTGRGSTEAFF.

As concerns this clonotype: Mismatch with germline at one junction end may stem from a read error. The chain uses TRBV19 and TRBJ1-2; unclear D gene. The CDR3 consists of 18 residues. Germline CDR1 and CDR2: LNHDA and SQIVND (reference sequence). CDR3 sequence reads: CASSPTPGRENFNDGYTF. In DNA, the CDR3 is TGTGCCAGTAGTCCTACTCCCGGACGGGAAAATTTTAACGATGGCTACACCTTC.

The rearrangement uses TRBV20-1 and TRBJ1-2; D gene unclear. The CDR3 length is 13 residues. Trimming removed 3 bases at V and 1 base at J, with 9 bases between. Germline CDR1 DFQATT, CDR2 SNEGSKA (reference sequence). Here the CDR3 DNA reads TGCAGTGCTAGTGAGAGTCATAACTATGGCTACACCTTC. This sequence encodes CSASESHNYGYTF.

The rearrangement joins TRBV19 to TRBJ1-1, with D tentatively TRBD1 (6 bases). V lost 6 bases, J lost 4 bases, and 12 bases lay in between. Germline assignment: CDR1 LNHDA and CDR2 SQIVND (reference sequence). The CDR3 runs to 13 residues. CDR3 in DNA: TGTGCCAGTAGGACCACAGGGCCCACTGAAGCTTTCTTT. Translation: CASRTTGPTEAFF.